The 14 T cell receptor beta chains given below trace back to one sample, sequenced in a study of early T cells in non-severe SARS-CoV-2 infection. A single record per CDR3 protein comes from TCRdb applying MiXCR to the 5' RACE reads. The sample lists about 110,000 distinct CDR3 sequences, more than 9.5% occurring once. Sequencing used whole blood. The source is an adult who was a healthcare worker with PCR-confirmed SARS-CoV-2 infection or an uninfected control (not recorded which).

In its sample, this clonotype was seen many times. The genes are TRBV28 and TRBJ2-7; D uncertain. Germline CDR1 and CDR2: MDHEN and SYDVKM. The ends were cut back, 2 bases at V and 5 bases at J, with 4 bases in the middle. This CDR3 comprises 11 residues. The CDR3 DNA follows: TGTGCCAGCAGTTTAGTCCACGAGCAGTACTTC. It specifies CASSLVHEQYF.

This clonotype showed up just a few times. V gene TRBV4-1 combines with J gene TRBJ2-7; perhaps TRBD2 as D (6 bases). Germline CDR1 and CDR2: MGHRA and YSYEKL. The ends were cut back, 2 bases at V and 2 bases at J, with 10 bases in the middle. This CDR3 region has 14 residues. CDR3 bases: TGCGCCAGCAGCCAACCCGGAGGGGCCTACGAGCAGTACTTC. Its protein product is CASSQPGGAYEQYF.

This clonotype came up many times. The chain combines TRBV6-2 or TRBV6-3 with TRBJ2-7; D might be TRBD1 (6 bases). The V gene's germline CDR1 is MNHEY and CDR2 SVGEGT. V shed 7 bases and J shed 2 bases, with 15 bases lying between them. There are 14 residues in the CDR3. The CDR3 sequence is CASTGQRFTYEQYF. The CDR3 DNA is TGTGCCAGCACCGGACAGAGATTTACCTACGAGCAGTACTTC.

V and J are TRBV27 and TRBJ2-1; D is unclear. The V gene lost 7 bases and the J gene lost 5 bases, with 18 bases spanning the gap. From germline, CDR1 is MNHEY and CDR2 SMNVEV (reference sequence). The CDR3 runs to 15 residues. CDR3 DNA: TGTGCCAGCACCCGCAGCCTCGAACTTGACAATGAGCAGTTCTTC. It yields the protein CASTRSLELDNEQFF.

CDR3 amino acids: CASSLARDTQYF. The CDR3 nucleotides read TGTGCCAGCAGCTTAGCCCGGGATACGCAGTATTTT. V usage is TRBV7-2 and J usage is TRBJ2-3; D unresolved. The CDR3 has 12 amino acids. Germline values: CDR1 SGHTA, CDR2 FQGNSA. V was trimmed by 0 bases and J by 6 bases, leaving 4 bases between them. Looking up the rest from reference TRBV7-2 and TRBJ2-3 gives the full variable domain: GAGVSQSPSNKVTEKGKDVELRCDPISGHTALYWYRQSLGQGLEFLIYFQGNSAPDKSGLPSDRFSAERTGGSVSTLTIQRTQQEDSAVYLCASSLARDTQYFGPGTRLTVL.

This clonotype was seen more than once but under ten times. V usage is TRBV6-1 and J usage is TRBJ1-6; perhaps TRBD1 as D (5 bases). CDR3 length: 13 amino acids. The V gene's germline CDR1 is MNHNS and CDR2 SASEGT. The ends were cut back, 5 bases at V and 5 bases at J, with 7 bases in the middle. DNA of the CDR3: TGTGCCAGCAGTCAGACAGATAATTCACCCCTCCACTTT. Amino acid sequence: CASSQTDNSPLHF.

This clonotype occurred a few times. The V call is TRBV20-1, the J call TRBJ2-1; no reliable D call. Germline assignment: CDR1 DFQATT and CDR2 SNEGSKA (reference sequence). Trimming removed 3 bases from V and 10 bases from J, with 19 bases in between. This CDR3 comprises 14 residues. This CDR3 reads CSARSLQSLPEQFF. For the CDR3, the DNA is TGCAGTGCTAGGAGTCTCCAGAGCCTACCGGAGCAGTTCTTC.

This clonotype was detected many times. V usage is TRBV5-1 and J usage is TRBJ1-1; D gene uncertain. Germline CDR1 reads SGHRS; CDR2 reads YFSETQ. This CDR3 spans 15 amino acids. Trimming cost V 1 base and J 0 bases, with 10 bases left between them. CDR3 protein: CASSLRGTLNTEAFF. The CDR3 DNA sequence: TGCGCCAGCAGCTTGCGGGGAACCTTGAACACTGAAGCTTTCTTT.

This clonotype was detected many times. The rearrangement uses TRBV3-1 and TRBJ2-1, with D possibly being TRBD2 (6 bases). Germline assignment: CDR1 LGHDT and CDR2 YNNKEL (reference sequence). CDR3 length: 19 amino acids. With 4 bases removed from V and 5 bases from J, the gap between germline ends came to 27 bases. CDR3 sequence: CASSPNYRRSGLIDNEQFF. The CDR3 DNA reads TGTGCCAGCAGCCCGAATTACCGTCGTAGCGGCCTAATTGACAATGAGCAGTTCTTC.

V is TRBV5-5 and J is TRBJ2-2; D possibly uses TRBD1 or TRBD2 (5 bases each). The CDR3 consists of 14 residues. V was clipped by 4 bases and J by 3 bases, with 10 bases between them. Germline CDR1 and CDR2: SGHKS and YYEKEE (reference sequence). CDR3 sequence: CASSGTVDTGELFF. As DNA, the CDR3 is TGTGCCAGCAGCGGGACGGTCGACACCGGGGAGCTGTTTTTT.

This clonotype has ten or more counts. The chain couples TRBV7-6 to TRBJ2-2, with 7 bases fitting TRBD2. The germline CDR1 and CDR2 sequences are SGHVS and FNYEAQ. This CDR3 is built from 15 residues. V was pared by 6 bases and J by 8 bases, with 12 bases of the junction left unmatched. The CDR3 is CASSRTSAPRGELFF. CDR3 nucleotides: TGTGCCAGCAGTCGCACTAGCGCGCCAAGGGGGGAGCTGTTTTTT.

This clonotype showed up many times. This CDR3 is CATSRASGTETQYF. CDR3 nucleotide sequence: TGTGCCACCAGCCGGGCTAGCGGGACCGAGACCCAGTACTTC. The J gene is TRBJ2-5, the V gene TRBV19; the match to TRBD2 covers 9 bases. Germline loops: CDR1 LNHDA, CDR2 SQIVND (reference sequence). CDR3 size: 14 residues. V trimming: 10 bases; J trimming: 5 bases; junction bases outside the gene matches: 11. The variable domain in full, completed from reference TRBV19 and TRBJ2-5, reads DGGITQSPKYLFRKEGQNVTLSCEQNLNHDAMYWYRQDPGQGLRLIYYSQIVNDFQKGDIAEGYSVSREKKESFPLTVTSAQKNPTAFYLCATSRASGTETQYFGPGTRLLVL.

This clonotype was found many times. This chain uses TRBV28 with TRBJ1-3; D gene unclear. Deletions cut 7 bases from V and 8 bases from J, with 21 bases between. The CDR3 is 15 amino acids. Germline V gene lookup returns CDR1 MDHEN and CDR2 SYDVKM. Written as DNA, the CDR3 is TGTGCCAGCACCGGGGATGGGTTCCAAACAGACACCATATATTTT. This sequence encodes CASTGDGFQTDTIYF.

J is TRBJ1-4 and V is TRBV12-3 or TRBV12-4; TRBD1 is a possible D gene (5 bases). V lost 5 bases to trimming and J lost 10 bases, with 11 bases between them. This CDR3 has 12 residues. DNA for the CDR3: TGTGCCAGCAGTCCTCCAGGGCGAAAACTGTTTTTT. Its translation is CASSPPGRKLFF.